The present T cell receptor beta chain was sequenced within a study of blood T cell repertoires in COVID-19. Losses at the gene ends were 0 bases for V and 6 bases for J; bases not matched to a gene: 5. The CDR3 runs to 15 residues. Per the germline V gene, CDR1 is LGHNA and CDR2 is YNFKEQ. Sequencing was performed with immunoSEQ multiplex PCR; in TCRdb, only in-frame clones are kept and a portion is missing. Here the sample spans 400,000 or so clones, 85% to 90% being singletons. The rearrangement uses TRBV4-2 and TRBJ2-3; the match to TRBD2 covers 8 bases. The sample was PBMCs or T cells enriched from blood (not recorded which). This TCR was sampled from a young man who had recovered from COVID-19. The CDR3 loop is CASSQDAGTRDTQYF. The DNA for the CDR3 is TGTGCCAGCAGCCAAGATGCCGGGACTAGGGATACGCAGTATTTT.